This TCR beta chain is from a study of shared clonotypes between healthy human individuals (TCRdb year 2020). A note on the overall study: A couple of women and a few men aged 18 to 49 years were included in the cohort. Libraries were prepared and TCR repertoires were sequenced by different laboratories using diverse techniques, in order to increase sequencing depth and limit assay-specific biases. For each donor, three plates each were used for CD4 naive and CD4 memory, two plates were used for CD8 naive, and one plate was used for CD8 memory. Between about 0.94 and 8.9 billion PBMCs per donor were obtained by leukapheresis. To estimate repertoire size and how much clonotypes are shared between individuals, the study performed deep sequencing of blood TCR repertoires from roughly five healthy adults.

Points on this clone: No antigen is known for it. Base-call qualities are not available, and no considerably larger clone is one nucleotide away.

Study-wide conclusions, independent of this receptor: Rarefaction of sorted-subset datasets indicated incomplete sequencing despite the large sequencing depth. Naive subsets generally had larger estimated clonotype richness than memory subsets did. Sampling was restricted to blood, and TCR repertoires in tissues likely differ from the TCR repertoires found in blood. Pairwise subsampling led to the expectation that sequencing depth would affect the degree of clonotype sharing among donors. Because the study included only a small number of donors, the genetic and exposure-history diversity represented was limited. Compared with non-shared clonotypes, clonotypes shared by all four sorted-subset donors had higher generation probabilities. When a handful of donors were compared, the shared fraction of clonotypes was roughly 5% for naive CD4, 3.5% to 4% for naive CD8, 2.3% for memory CD4, and 0.4% for memory CD8.

TCR CDR3 regions were amplified from genomic DNA by multiplex PCR using the deep immunoSEQ assay. Extracted genomic DNA from each cell subset was spread evenly across all wells of several immunoSEQ 96-well plates, with each plate serving as a replicate. Each replicate PCR for sorted subsets received around 200 ng genomic DNA, equal to around 32,000 T cell genomes. Purified libraries were quantified with a Qubit 3.0 fluorometer, sized on a Bioanalyzer 2100, and re-quantified with the KAPA Library Quantification kit. Every immunoSEQ 96-well plate was sequenced on a separate single-read 150-cycle Illumina NextSeq 550 flow cell. The original pipeline was this. Because the immunoSEQ output held only junctional sequences and lacked quality scores, the filtering could not match the filtering applied to full-length reads. Sequences were annotated with PyIR, a Python wrapper for IgBLAST v1.9, and V/J genes and CDR3 were assigned using IMGT germline references. Reads were filtered out if the reads had weak V/J assignments (E-value above 1e-6), no CDR3, stop codons, out-of-frame junctions, or ambiguous translated residues. A V3J clonotype was defined by an identical inferred V gene, J gene, and CDR3 amino acid sequence. Percentage overlap between repertoires was calculated by dividing the number of shared unique clonotypes by the size of the smaller repertoire. Repertoire richness was assessed with RTK rarefaction, the Chao1 estimator, and Recon v2.1 estimates of unobserved clonotypes. OLGA was used to compute generation probabilities for all TCRbeta clonotypes that the gDNA method yielded from a handful of donors. Entries here come from immuneACCESS through TCRdb and include only in-frame sequences with V and J called. Some clones fail to appear in such tables; in the studies checked, an unresolved V gene covers under half of the shortfall, and the cause of the remainder is unknown. V, J and clone size are those of that table, while D and trimming were read from the DNA. Recorded for this sample are more than 1 million clones; 70% to 80% of them occurred a single time. The ten largest clones take up more than 0.45% of the sample.

The germline V gene supplies CDR1 SGHRS and CDR2 YFSETQ. V is shortened by 1 base, J by 8 bases, and the region joining them spans 7 bases. Including cysteine and phenylalanine, the CDR3 has 12 amino acids. Only CDR3 DNA remains: 36 bases, in frame from the first base. The donors were healthy, HIV-negative adults who had no recently reported acute infections or vaccinations. Every donor was a Caucasian adult living in Nashville, Tennessee, USA. Magnetic negative selection was used to enrich CD4+ T cells, after which naive cells were positively selected on CD45RA and the negative fraction became the memory subset. Blood was collected by leukapheresis, and PBMCs were isolated by Ficoll-Histopaque density gradient centrifugation and then cryopreserved in liquid nitrogen vapor phase. Purity and quantity of every magnetically sorted T cell population were checked by analytical flow cytometry. Genomic DNA was isolated from every sorted fraction and measured by UV absorbance on a Nanodrop 2000c.

This sequence was found in a man aged 18 to 29 in good health. Some clones in this sample may be carry-over from other donors' samples. The sequenced material came from memory CD4+ T cells from PBMCs. The intended sense of this specimen's cell subset or site label: CD45RA-negative fraction. The chain joins TRBV5-1 to TRBJ2-1, with the D call perhaps TRBD1 or TRBD2, each one matching 5 bases. The CDR3 protein: CASSLQGHEQFF. The sequenced DNA is TGCGCCAGCAGCTTGCAGGGACATGAGCAGTTCTTC.